This TCR beta chain is from a study of shared clonotypes between healthy human individuals (dated by TCRdb to the early 2020s). Regarding the study in general: A couple of women and a few men aged 18 to 49 years were included in the cohort. Per donor, leukapheresis produced somewhere between about 0.94 and 9.5 billion PBMCs. Blood TCR repertoires of about five healthy adults were deeply sequenced to estimate repertoire size and the extent of clonotype sharing between individuals. To increase sequencing depth and limit assay-specific biases, different laboratories used diverse techniques to prepare libraries and sequence TCR repertoires. For each donor, CD4 naive and CD4 memory were each given three plates, CD8 naive was given two plates, and CD8 memory was given one plate. The investigation overall reported the following: When a handful of donors were compared, the shared fraction of clonotypes was about 5% for naive CD4, more than 3% for naive CD8, 2% to 2.5% for memory CD4, and around 0.4% for memory CD8. Clonotypes shared by all four sorted-subset donors showed higher generation probabilities than non-shared clonotypes. Naive subsets generally had larger estimated clonotype richness than memory subsets. Based on pairwise subsampling, the degree of clonotype sharing among donors was expected to be affected by sequencing depth. Even with the large sequencing depth, rarefaction of the sorted-subset datasets indicated that sequencing was incomplete. Because the study included a small number of donors, the genetic and exposure-history diversity represented was limited. Sampling was restricted to blood, and TCR repertoires in tissues likely differ from the TCR repertoires found in blood.

The donors were healthy, HIV-negative adults who had no recently reported acute infections or vaccinations. Every donor was a Caucasian adult living in Nashville, Tennessee, USA. CD4+ T cells were enriched by magnetic negative selection, after which naive cells were positively selected on CD45RA and the negative fraction was taken as the memory subset. Blood was collected by leukapheresis, and PBMCs were isolated by Ficoll-Histopaque density gradient centrifugation and then cryopreserved in liquid nitrogen vapor phase. Analytical flow cytometry was used to check the purity and quantity of each magnetically sorted T cell population. From each sorted fraction, genomic DNA was isolated and quantified by UV absorbance on a Nanodrop 2000c. Trimming removed 4 bases from V and 8 bases from J, leaving 13 bases between the germline ends. The germline V gene yields SQVTM for CDR1 and ANQGSEA for CDR2. The CDR3, cysteine through phenylalanine, is 12 amino acids long. Only CDR3 DNA remains: 36 bases, in frame from the first base.

Using the deep immunoSEQ assay, multiplex PCR amplified TCR CDR3 regions from genomic DNA. Extracted genomic DNA from each cell subset was spread evenly across all wells of several immunoSEQ 96-well plates, with each plate serving as a replicate. For sorted subsets, about 0.2 ug genomic DNA, equal to approximately 30,000 T cell genomes, was loaded into each replicate PCR. Purified libraries were measured with a Qubit 3.0 fluorometer, size-checked on a Bioanalyzer 2100, and measured again with the KAPA Library Quantification kit. A separate single-read 150-cycle Illumina NextSeq 550 flow cell was used to sequence each immunoSEQ 96-well plate. Turning to the authors' computational methods: Because the immunoSEQ output included only junctional sequences and no quality scores, the filtering could not be the same as the filtering used for full-length reads. Sequences were annotated with PyIR, a Python wrapper for IgBLAST v1.9, and V/J genes and CDR3 were assigned using IMGT germline references. Reads were filtered out if the reads had weak V/J assignments (E-value above 1e-6), no CDR3, stop codons, out-of-frame junctions, or ambiguous translated residues. V3J clonotypes were defined as sequences sharing an identical inferred V gene, J gene, and CDR3 amino acid sequence. Percentage overlap between repertoires was calculated by dividing the number of shared unique clonotypes by the size of the smaller repertoire. Repertoire richness was assessed with RTK rarefaction, the Chao1 estimator, and Recon v2.1 estimates of unobserved clonotypes. Generation probabilities for all TCRbeta clonotypes obtained by the gDNA method from several donors were computed using OLGA. The table comes from immuneACCESS by way of TCRdb, which keeps in-frame sequences with V and J called. Part of the clones is missing from these tables; in studies checked, under half for an unresolved V gene and the rest for unknown reasons. The V and J calls and clone size are taken from that table; D and trimming were inferred from the DNA. A total of around 1.1 million clones appear in this sample, approximately 80% of them only once. Jointly, the top ten make up approximately 0.9% of the sample.

With regard to this clone: Its cognate antigen has yet to be identified. No qualities accompany the bases; no much larger clone lies one base away.

The sample taken for sequencing was memory CD4+ T cells from PBMCs. According to the study, the label for this sample's cell subset or site signals: CD45RA-negative fraction. The V and J segments used are TRBV29-1 and TRBJ2-3; TRBD2 is possibly the D segment (5 matching bases). This TCR was recovered from a man aged 18 to 29 in good health. Some clones in this sample may be carry-over from other donors' samples. Here is the DNA: TGCAGCGTTGTCCTCGTCGGAGGTACGCAGTATTTT. It specifies CSVVLVGGTQYF.